These 21 T cell receptor beta chains originate from one sample sequenced in a study of cytomegalovirus exposure and HLA in healthy donors. The PCR ran on 60 Vbeta and 13 Jbeta primers. Sequencing used immunoSEQ multiplex PCR; TCRdb keeps in-frame clones, though not all of them. The repertoire holds about 210,000 clones, 75% to 80% seen once, with approximately 1.8% in the top ten. Sequenced: PBMCs. Receptors originate from a male donor in good health and CMV-seronegative.

The chain has TRBV6-4 and TRBJ2-1, with 8 bases fitting TRBD2. CDR3 size: 15 residues. Germline-derived CDR1 and CDR2 are MRHNA and SNTAGT. J gave up 8 bases and V 7 bases, and 13 bases lay outside the gene matches. This CDR3 is CASNPNGLAGDEQFF. CDR3 nucleotide sequence: TGTGCCAGCAACCCGAACGGGCTAGCGGGCGATGAGCAGTTCTTC.

The chain recombines TRBV7-6 with TRBJ2-7, with 8 positions matching TRBD2. Germline V gene sequence: CDR1 SGHVS, CDR2 FNYEAQ. The ends lost 3 bases at V and 5 bases at J; junction bases unmatched: 6. This CDR3 contains 14 residues. In DNA, the CDR3 is TGTGCCAGCAGCTTCCGGACTAGCAGTGACGAGCAGTACTTC. Residues: CASSFRTSSDEQYF.

The chain combines TRBV9 with TRBJ1-1, with 7 positions matching TRBD1. The CDR3 contains 14 residues. Germline V CDR1 and CDR2: SGDLS, YYNGEE. V trimming: 2 bases; J trimming: 0 bases; junction bases outside the gene matches: 1. The CDR3 region is CASSVGQVNTEAFF. CDR3 DNA: TGTGCCAGCAGCGTTGGACAGGTGAACACTGAAGCTTTCTTT.

The V call is TRBV12-5, the J call TRBJ1-1; TRBD1 agrees at 7 bases. Trimming took 3 bases from V and 3 from J; bases not matched to a gene: 22. The CDR3 extends over 20 amino acids. Germline V gene sequence: CDR1 LGHNT, CDR2 FRNRAP. The CDR3 DNA sequence: TGTGCTAGTGGTTTTGTCCGCGCGGGACCGGAACAGGGGATTTACACTGAAGCTTTCTTT. Encoded protein: CASGFVRAGPEQGIYTEAFF.

V gene TRBV19 combines with J gene TRBJ1-1; 7 bases are a match to TRBD1. The CDR3 totals 14 residues. The V gene's germline CDR1 is LNHDA and CDR2 SQIVND (reference sequence). V shed 5 bases, J shed 2 bases, and the junction held 5 bases outside the gene matches. CDR3 in amino acids: CASSATGRNTEAFF. CDR3 coding DNA: TGTGCCAGTAGTGCGACAGGGCGAAACACTGAAGCTTTCTTT.

This clone was observed a single time. The chain joins TRBV27 to TRBJ2-7; TRBD2 aligns across 7 bases. V lost 6 bases and J lost 2; bases outside the gene matches: 7. The germline V gene has CDR1 MNHEY and CDR2 SMNVEV (reference sequence). This CDR3 region has 14 residues. The CDR3 here is CASSQREGPYEQYF. The CDR3 DNA sequence: TGTGCCAGCAGCCAAAGGGAGGGACCCTACGAGCAGTACTTC.

This clone was counted between two and nine times. The J gene is TRBJ2-1, the V gene TRBV7-6; no reliable D call. V lost 5 bases and J 5 bases, leaving 7 bases between the germline ends. This CDR3 comprises 12 residues. The V gene's germline CDR1 is SGHVS and CDR2 FNYEAQ. CDR3 DNA: TGTGCCAGCAGCGGCATGGACAATGAGCAGTTCTTC. The encoded protein is CASSGMDNEQFF.

V usage is TRBV5-1 and J usage is TRBJ2-7; 16 nucleotides line up with TRBD2. The CDR3 loop spans 19 amino acids. CDR1 is SGHRS and CDR2 is YFSETQ in the germline V gene. V lost 0 bases and J lost 5; bases outside the gene matches: 11. The CDR3 loop is CASSLVGGLAGGPRNEQYF. The CDR3 nucleotides read TGCGCCAGCAGCTTGGTGGGGGGACTAGCGGGGGGGCCCAGGAACGAGCAGTACTTC.

The gene calls are TRBV5-1 and TRBJ2-1, with 7 nucleotides matching TRBD2. The germline gives CDR1 SGHRS, CDR2 YFSETQ. The CDR3 has 19 amino acids. Germline trimming cut 4 bases from V and 1 base from J; bases unmatched to any gene: 17. The CDR3 DNA reads as TGCGCCAGCAGCCGCTTGGGGGGGGGAGGCGCGATGTCCTACAATGAGCAGTTCTTC. Its translation: CASSRLGGGGAMSYNEQFF.

The chain is built from TRBV18 and TRBJ1-6; 10 positions agree with TRBD1. The germline V gene has CDR1 KGHSH and CDR2 LQKENI. Losses at the gene ends were 2 bases for V and 12 bases for J; bases not matched to a gene: 4. The CDR3 runs to 14 residues. The CDR3 sequence: CASSPGTGAEPLHF. In DNA, the CDR3 is TGTGCCAGCTCACCAGGGACAGGGGCTGAACCCCTCCACTTT.

This clone was detected only once. J is TRBJ1-2 and V is TRBV28, with D hard to call. This CDR3 comprises 14 residues. Germline CDR1 and CDR2: MDHEN and SYDVKM. Trimming shortened V by 7 bases and J by 5 bases, and 17 bases separated the two germline ends. In DNA form, the CDR3 reads TGTGCCAGCACCGCAGAGGTAGAGAAATATGGCTACACCTTC. It specifies CASTAEVEKYGYTF.

This chain joins TRBV6-5 and TRBJ2-7; D is ambiguous. In germline, CDR1 is MNHEY, CDR2 SVGAGI. This CDR3 has 13 residues. Trimming stripped 6 bases from V and 3 bases from J, with 12 bases between. As DNA, the CDR3 is TGTGCCAGCAGGCCGGTTGGTTTCTACGAGCAGTACTTC. This translates into CASRPVGFYEQYF.

V gene TRBV5-4 combines with J gene TRBJ2-7; TRBD1 aligns across 10 bases. The V gene end was trimmed by 2 bases and the J gene end by 5 bases; junction bases not matched to a gene: 10. The germline V gene has CDR1 SGHNT and CDR2 YYREEE (reference sequence). There are 16 residues in the CDR3. The chain's CDR3 is CASSFEPGTGVNEQYF. The CDR3 region has the DNA TGTGCCAGCAGCTTCGAACCCGGGACAGGGGTTAACGAGCAGTACTTC.

With regard to this clone: Other DNA sequences of this sample code for an identical CDR3. V gene TRBV9 combines with J gene TRBJ2-7; 9 nucleotides align to TRBD1. CDR1 is SGDLS, CDR2 YYNGEE, per germline. CDR3 size: 14 residues. Trimming cost V 0 bases and J 3 bases; bases outside gene matches: 1. The chain's CDR3 is CASSVGGQGYEQYF. The CDR3 DNA reads TGTGCCAGCAGCGTAGGGGGACAGGGCTACGAGCAGTACTTC.

In this sample, this clone turned up once. V usage is TRBV9 and J usage is TRBJ2-1; 11 bases are shared with TRBD1. This CDR3 contains 17 residues. CDR1 and CDR2 from the germline V gene are SGDLS and YYNGEE. V trimming: 0 bases; J trimming: 1 base; junction bases outside the gene matches: 3. CDR3 nucleotide sequence: TGTGCCAGCAGCGTAGAAGGACAGGGGGCGTCCTACAATGAGCAGTTCTTC. This codes for CASSVEGQGASYNEQFF.

This chain joins TRBV7-3 and TRBJ2-7; D is possibly TRBD2 (6 bases). The germline gives CDR1 SGHTA, CDR2 FQGTGA. Trimming cost V 3 bases and J 7 bases, with 13 bases left between them. The CDR3 is 13 residues long. The CDR3 DNA is TGTGCCAGCAGCTTTGGAGGGACGAGAGAGCAGTACTTC. Its protein is CASSFGGTREQYF.

This sequence joins TRBV19 and TRBJ2-3; possible D gene TRBD2, 6 bases. Per the germline V gene, CDR1 is LNHDA and CDR2 is SQIVND (reference sequence). This CDR3 region has 15 residues. V was cut by 2 bases and J by 2 bases, with 11 bases left in between. The CDR3: CASSIRRGNTDTQYF. For the CDR3, the DNA is TGTGCCAGTAGTATAAGGCGGGGTAACACAGATACGCAGTATTTT.

J is TRBJ2-1 and V is TRBV6-5; D not certain. V was shortened by 6 bases and J by 7 bases, with 10 bases between the two germline ends. Germline lookup yields CDR1 MNHEY and CDR2 SVGAGI. CDR3 size: 12 residues. The DNA for the CDR3 is TGTGCCAGCAGCAAGAACCGGAATGAGCAGTTCTTC. This translates into CASSKNRNEQFF.

This clone was observed a single time. V usage is TRBV2 and J usage is TRBJ1-1; 8 bases match TRBD1. Losses at the gene ends were 7 bases for V and 4 bases for J; bases not matched to a gene: 11. The CDR3 is 15 residues long. Germline V gives CDR1 SNHLY, CDR2 FYNNEI. In DNA form, the CDR3 reads TGTGCCAGCACCGAGGATACAGGGGGTGGCACTGAAGCTTTCTTT. Amino acid sequence: CASTEDTGGGTEAFF.

This clone was found a few times. The gene calls are TRBV19 and TRBJ2-7; D perhaps matches TRBD1 (5 bases). Trimming took off 5 bases at V and 7 bases at J, with 12 bases between the two ends. This CDR3 is built from 12 residues. Germline CDR1 and CDR2: LNHDA and SQIVND (reference sequence). DNA for the CDR3: TGTGCCAGTAGTCTGATAGGGGCAGAGCAGTACTTC. Translation gives CASSLIGAEQYF.

The V gene is TRBV5-1, the J gene TRBJ1-1; 7 bases are shared with TRBD1. The CDR3 extends over 14 amino acids. Germline CDR1 reads SGHRS; CDR2 reads YFSETQ. Losses at the gene ends were 0 bases for V and 4 bases for J; bases not matched to a gene: 3. The CDR3: CASSLAQGGTEAFF. CDR3 in DNA: TGCGCCAGCAGCTTGGCCCAGGGGGGCACTGAAGCTTTCTTT.